Below, 26 T cell receptor beta chains from the same sample are listed, as sequenced in a study of blood T cells in healthy people across ages. A second PCR of roughly 6 to 12 cycles used a sample-barcoded 5' primer and a J-beta primer mix. TCRdb passed the 5' RACE reads through MiXCR, listing each CDR3 protein once. The sample carries about 730,000 distinct CDR3 sequences, roughly 45% recorded once. The sequenced sample was blood. The receptors were sampled from a woman aged 60-70 years in good health.

This clonotype was detected many times. V gene TRBV7-2 combines with J gene TRBJ2-7, with D maybe TRBD2 (6 bases). This CDR3 contains 15 residues. V gave up 0 bases and J gave up 2 bases, with 11 bases separating them. Germline CDR1 and CDR2: SGHTA and FQGNSA. Here the CDR3 reads CASSLAGSGAYEQYF. The CDR3 DNA follows: TGTGCCAGCAGCTTAGCGGGTAGCGGAGCCTACGAGCAGTACTTC.

In this sample, this clonotype turned up a few times. The rearrangement uses TRBV3-1 and TRBJ2-1; D may be TRBD1 or TRBD2 (5 bases each). Per germline, CDR1 LGHDT and CDR2 YNNKEL (reference sequence). This CDR3 region has 13 residues. V dropped 11 bases and J dropped 4 bases, with 15 bases sitting between them. The CDR3 DNA reads as TGTGCCTGCCGGGACCGAAGATACAATGAGCAGTTCTTC. Amino acid sequence: CACRDRRYNEQFF.

The genes are TRBV29-1 and TRBJ2-3, with D perhaps matching TRBD1 or TRBD2 (5 bases each). The V gene's germline CDR1 is SQVTM and CDR2 ANQGSEA. The V and J ends lost 4 bases and 8 bases respectively, with 13 bases between them. CDR3 length: 12 residues. CDR3 amino acids: CSVGVEGPTQYF. The DNA of the CDR3 is TGCAGCGTTGGAGTTGAGGGGCCTACGCAGTATTTT.

This clonotype was seen a handful of times. The chain has TRBV3-1 and TRBJ2-3; D is ambiguous. The ends were cut back, 0 bases at V and 8 bases at J, with 9 bases in the middle. CDR3 size: 13 residues. Looked up from germline, CDR1 is LGHDT and CDR2 is YNNKEL (reference sequence). The CDR3, as DNA: TGTGCCAGCAGCCAAGATATCGCCGGTACGCAGTATTTT. Protein sequence: CASSQDIAGTQYF.

The sample holds a few counts of this clonotype. J is TRBJ2-7 and V is TRBV6-2 or TRBV6-3; maybe TRBD2 (7 bases). CDR1 is MNHEY, CDR2 SVGEGT, per germline. Trimming shortened V by 8 bases and J by 1 base, and 18 bases separated the two germline ends. The CDR3 spans 15 residues. CDR3 sequence: CASVRGGTGSYEQYF. The CDR3 DNA reads TGTGCCAGCGTTAGGGGGGGCACGGGGTCCTACGAGCAGTACTTC.

The rearrangement links TRBV5-6 to TRBJ2-2; D unresolved. The CDR3 extends over 13 amino acids. V was trimmed by 0 bases and J by 4 bases, leaving 4 bases between them. Germline values: CDR1 SGHDT, CDR2 YYEEEE. CDR3 DNA sequence: TGTGCCAGCAGCTTGGAATCCACCGGGGAGCTGTTTTTT. Its translation: CASSLESTGELFF.

The V gene is TRBV15, the J gene TRBJ2-3; 9 nucleotides match TRBD2. The V and J ends lost 0 bases and 1 base, in that order; junction bases with no gene match: 14. The CDR3 is made up of 20 amino acids. Germline CDR1 LNHNV, CDR2 YYDKDF (reference sequence). CDR3 protein: CATSRDRASGTPLGTDTQYF. The DNA for the CDR3 is TGTGCCACCAGCAGAGATAGAGCTAGCGGGACCCCTTTGGGCACAGATACGCAGTATTTT.

In DNA form, the CDR3 reads TGTGCCAGCAGTTTACGGGCCGGGGGGCTGGCCTACTACGAGCAGTACTTC. Translated, it gives CASSLRAGGLAYYEQYF. The chain joins TRBV27 to TRBJ2-1; D is perhaps TRBD2 (7 bases). The last part of the DNA fits TRBJ2-7 better; the J call may be wrong. The CDR3 runs to 17 residues. The germline gives CDR1 MNHEY, CDR2 SMNVEV (reference sequence).

The chain is built from TRBV28 and TRBJ2-3; 10 bases match TRBD2. The CDR3 has 16 amino acids. From germline, CDR1 is MDHEN and CDR2 SYDVKM. The V gene end was trimmed by 2 bases and the J gene end by 5 bases; junction bases not matched to a gene: 7. CDR3 in amino acids: CASSLASGRAEDTQYF. The CDR3 nucleotides read TGTGCCAGCAGTTTAGCCAGCGGGAGGGCCGAAGATACGCAGTATTTT.

The chain is built from TRBV29-1 and TRBJ1-1; D gene ambiguous. The CDR3 spans 13 residues. The germline gives CDR1 SQVTM, CDR2 ANQGSEA. CDR3 bases: TGCACCGGTCTGCGTGAAATCGGGACTGAAGCTTTCTTT. Amino acid sequence: CTGLREIGTEAFF.

V is TRBV9 and J is TRBJ2-5, with 8 bases fitting TRBD2. The V segment lost 4 bases and the J segment 5 bases; nucleotides outside the gene matches: 13. There are 16 residues in the CDR3. The germline gives CDR1 SGDLS, CDR2 YYNGEE. In DNA form, the CDR3 reads TGTGCCAGCAGCACCGGACGGACTAGCTCGAAGGAGACCCAGTACTTC. Its translation is CASSTGRTSSKETQYF.

The chain is built from TRBV28 and TRBJ2-3; D gene ambiguous. Germline CDR1 and CDR2: MDHEN and SYDVKM. The CDR3 has 13 residues. Trimming took off 4 bases at V and 5 bases at J, with 10 bases between the two ends. The CDR3 loop is CASSSRSIDTQYF. For the CDR3, the DNA is TGTGCCAGCAGTTCAAGGTCTATAGATACGCAGTATTTT.

This clonotype showed up just a few times. The chain is built from TRBV3-1 and TRBJ2-3; D uncertain. CDR3 length equals 15 residues. In germline, CDR1 is LGHDT, CDR2 YNNKEL (reference sequence). V lost 2 bases and J 1 base, leaving 10 bases between the germline ends. The DNA for the CDR3 is TGTGCCAGCAGCCAATATAGTGGAGGCACAGATACGCAGTATTTT. Translating it yields CASSQYSGGTDTQYF.

This clonotype has a count of ten or more. J is TRBJ2-3 and V is TRBV9; D not resolved. The CDR3 is made up of 15 amino acids. Between the trimmed V and J ends, which lost 2 bases and 3 bases, there was a span of 13 bases. CDR1 is SGDLS, CDR2 YYNGEE, per germline. The CDR3 region has the DNA TGTGCCAGCAGCGTTCGGCAAATTATTACAGATACGCAGTATTTT. Translated, it gives CASSVRQIITDTQYF.

The chain carries TRBV5-1 and TRBJ2-5; D perhaps matches TRBD2 (5 bases). The end of the DNA is better explained by TRBJ2-7, so the J call may be wrong. Germline CDR1 SGHRS, CDR2 YFSETQ. The CDR3 length is 13 residues. The DNA for the CDR3 is TGCGCCAGCAGCCCTTCGGACTTTCGCGAGCAGTACTTC. Its protein is CASSPSDFREQYF.

The rearrangement joins TRBV18 to TRBJ2-3; weak D call: TRBD1 (6 bases). In germline, CDR1 is KGHSH, CDR2 LQKENI. This CDR3 contains 15 residues. The V gene lost 3 bases and the J gene lost 4 bases, with 14 bases spanning the gap. CDR3 protein: CASSPSGVQSDTQYF. The CDR3 coding sequence is TGTGCCAGCTCACCCTCAGGGGTTCAATCAGATACGCAGTATTTT.

This chain links TRBV11-1 with TRBJ2-7; D unresolved. The V and J ends lost 2 bases and 7 bases respectively, with 21 bases between them. This CDR3 comprises 16 residues. Per germline, CDR1 SGHAT and CDR2 FQDESV (reference sequence). The DNA for the CDR3 is TGTGCCAGCAGCTTAAGATCAGGAACCTCCTACGAGGAGCAGTACTTC. Encoded protein: CASSLRSGTSYEEQYF.

This clonotype has just a few counts. The V call is TRBV18, the J call TRBJ1-5; TRBD1 might be the D (5 bases). CDR3 length equals 17 residues. V was cut by 2 bases and J by 0 bases, with 14 bases left in between. Germline V lookup: CDR1 KGHSH, CDR2 LQKENI. The CDR3 DNA follows: TGTGCCAGCTCACCATACTTTCGGGACCATAGCAATCAGCCCCAGCATTTT. It specifies CASSPYFRDHSNQPQHF.

The chain uses TRBV6-5 and TRBJ2-4; possibly TRBD2 for D (6 bases). Germline values: CDR1 MNHEY, CDR2 SVGAGI. V was clipped by 2 bases and J by 1 base, with 6 bases between them. The CDR3 totals 14 residues. This chain's CDR3 is CASSYGGAKNIQYF. CDR3 DNA sequence: TGTGCCAGCAGTTACGGGGGGGCCAAAAACATTCAGTACTTC.

The genes are TRBV20-1 and TRBJ2-5; 8 bases agree with TRBD2. The CDR3 has 17 amino acids. The germline V gene has CDR1 DFQATT and CDR2 SNEGSKA (reference sequence). V gave up 1 base and J gave up 5 bases; unmatched junction bases: 15. This CDR3 is CSARGPSERGLGETQYF. CDR3 sequence (DNA): TGCAGTGCTAGAGGCCCCTCTGAGCGGGGGCTAGGGGAGACCCAGTACTTC.

V is TRBV20-1 and J is TRBJ2-4; no firm D call. The J call may be faulty, since TRBJ2-5 better matches the DNA end. The germline gives CDR1 DFQATT, CDR2 SNEGSKA (reference sequence). There are 11 residues in the CDR3. This CDR3 is CSARNQETQYF. As DNA, the CDR3 is TGCAGTGCTAGAAACCAAGAGACCCAGTACTTC.

J is TRBJ2-5 and V is TRBV7-3, with TRBD2 identical over 7 bases. The J call could be wrong; TRBJ2-7 is a better fit for the DNA end. The germline V gene has CDR1 SGHTA and CDR2 FQGTGA. The CDR3 is 17 amino acids. CDR3 DNA: TGTGCCAGCAGCTTACTGGATCCAGCGGGGATTCTCTACGAGCAGTACTTC. Its protein product is CASSLLDPAGILYEQYF.

CDR3 sequence: CASSTGRLYEQYF. CDR3 coding DNA: TGTGCCAGCAGTACCGGACGACTCTACGAGCAGTACTTC. The chain recombines TRBV12-3 or TRBV12-4 with TRBJ2-7, with D uncertain. The length of the CDR3 is 13 residues. V shed 5 bases and J shed 3 bases, with 11 bases lying between them.

This clonotype was seen repeatedly, ten times or more. V gene TRBV20-1 combines with J gene TRBJ2-5; 7 bases align to TRBD2. V lost 0 bases and J lost 3; bases outside the gene matches: 4. The CDR3 extends over 14 amino acids. Germline V CDR1 and CDR2: DFQATT, SNEGSKA (reference sequence). This CDR3 reads CSAREGLLKETQYF. CDR3 sequence (DNA): TGCAGTGCTAGAGAGGGACTACTTAAAGAGACCCAGTACTTC.

V gene TRBV15 combines with J gene TRBJ2-3; 11 bases match TRBD2. Losses at the gene ends were 2 bases for V and 7 bases for J; bases not matched to a gene: 5. The CDR3 is 15 amino acids. CDR1 and CDR2 (germline): LNHNV, YYDKDF (reference sequence). The CDR3 loop reads CATSRTSGSSNTQYF. The CDR3 region has the DNA TGTGCCACCAGCAGAACTAGCGGGAGTTCGAATACGCAGTATTTT. Complete variable domain (other parts from reference TRBV15 and TRBJ2-3): DAMVIQNPRYQVTQFGKPVTLSCSQTLNHNVMYWYQQKSSQAPKLLFHYYDKDFNNEADTPDNFQSRRPNTSFCFLDIRSPGLGDTAMYLCATSRTSGSSNTQYFGPGTRLTVL.

This chain joins TRBV10-3 and TRBJ1-2, with 9 nucleotides matching TRBD1. The CDR3 runs to 14 residues. In germline, CDR1 is ENHRY, CDR2 SYGVKD. V lost 4 bases, J lost 7 bases, and 7 bases stayed unmatched. The DNA of the CDR3 is TGTGCCATCAGTGTGGACGGACAGGGGCCTGGCTACACCTTC. It yields the protein CAISVDGQGPGYTF.